This is a list of T cell receptor beta chains from one sample in a study of T cells in Graves' hyperthyroidism and ophthalmopathy. In TCRdb, the multiplex PCR reads were re-called with MiXCR into one record per CDR3 protein. Among fewer than 350,000 distinct CDR3 sequences listed, around a sixth were seen once. Sequenced material: blood. Receptors were obtained from a woman in her forties or fifties with Graves' hyperthyroidism. CDR3s include the opening cysteine and the closing phenylalanine or tryptophan. Fields, in order: D gene, clone size, V gene, CDR3 length, J gene, CDR3 protein, CDR3 DNA. The D gene is left open where the match is weak. Clone sizes are given selectively: once, few, many, or a class where the clone is expanded.

d_call: -; clone_size: few; v_call: TRBV4-1; cdr3_length: 16; j_call: TRBJ2-1; cdr3_aa: CASSQEGADSYNEQFF; cdr3_nt: TGCGCCAGCAGCCAAGAAGGAGCTGACTCCTACAATGAGCAGTTCTTC
d_call: TRBD2; clone_size: -; v_call: TRBV19; cdr3_length: 15; j_call: TRBJ2-1; cdr3_aa: CASSIDGLAGTEQFF; cdr3_nt: TGTGCCAGTAGTATAGATGGACTAGCGGGAACTGAGCAGTTCTTC
d_call: -; clone_size: -; v_call: TRBV18; cdr3_length: 16; j_call: TRBJ1-6; cdr3_aa: CASSPSGQNYNSPLHF; cdr3_nt: TGTGCCAGCTCACCTAGCGGACAGAACTATAATTCACCCCTCCACTTT
d_call: -; clone_size: -; v_call: TRBV30; cdr3_length: 15; j_call: TRBJ2-1; cdr3_aa: CAWSRGTYGGNEQFF; cdr3_nt: TGTGCCTGGAGTAGGGGGACCTATGGGGGCAATGAGCAGTTCTTC
d_call: TRBD1; clone_size: many; v_call: TRBV5-1; cdr3_length: 16; j_call: TRBJ2-3; cdr3_aa: CASSPNWDRGADTQYF; cdr3_nt: TGCGCCAGCAGCCCAAATTGGGACAGGGGCGCAGATACGCAGTATTTT
d_call: TRBD2; clone_size: few; v_call: TRBV20-1; cdr3_length: 15; j_call: TRBJ2-1; cdr3_aa: CSAWTSGGSYNEQFF; cdr3_nt: TGCAGTGCTTGGACTAGCGGGGGGTCCTACAATGAGCAGTTCTTC
d_call: -; clone_size: once; v_call: TRBV3-1; cdr3_length: 14; j_call: TRBJ2-2; cdr3_aa: CASSPSTRGGELFF; cdr3_nt: TGTGCCAGCAGCCCATCGACCCGGGGGGGGGAGCTGTTTTTT
d_call: TRBD2; clone_size: many; v_call: TRBV27; cdr3_length: 13; j_call: TRBJ2-1; cdr3_aa: CASAGGSYNEQFF; cdr3_nt: TGTGCCAGCGCGGGAGGGTCCTACAATGAGCAGTTCTTC
d_call: -; clone_size: -; v_call: TRBV19; cdr3_length: 14; j_call: TRBJ1-2; cdr3_aa: CASSIGGLDYGYTF; cdr3_nt: TGTGCCAGTAGTATCGGAGGGTTGGACTATGGCTACACCTTC
d_call: -; clone_size: -; v_call: TRBV12-3/TRBV12-4; cdr3_length: 13; j_call: TRBJ2-1; cdr3_aa: CASWDNSYNEQFF; cdr3_nt: TGTGCCAGCTGGGACAACTCCTACAATGAGCAGTTCTTC
d_call: TRBD2; clone_size: -; v_call: TRBV28; cdr3_length: 17; j_call: TRBJ2-1; cdr3_aa: CASRPLAGGSSYNEQFF; cdr3_nt: TGTGCCAGCAGGCCGCTCGCGGGGGGCAGCTCCTACAATGAGCAGTTCTTC
d_call: -; clone_size: -; v_call: TRBV7-9; cdr3_length: 14; j_call: TRBJ1-1; cdr3_aa: CASSLIPQDTEAFF; cdr3_nt: TGTGCCAGCAGCTTAATCCCTCAGGACACTGAAGCTTTCTTT
d_call: -; clone_size: -; v_call: TRBV6-1; cdr3_length: 11; j_call: TRBJ1-2; cdr3_aa: CASSPGEGCTF; cdr3_nt: TGTGCCAGCAGCCCAGGGGAAGGCTGCACCTTC
d_call: -; clone_size: -; v_call: TRBV20-1; cdr3_length: 12; j_call: TRBJ2-3; cdr3_aa: CSARGPTDTQYF; cdr3_nt: TGCAGTGCTAGAGGACCCACAGATACGCAGTATTTT
d_call: TRBD1; clone_size: few; v_call: TRBV5-1; cdr3_length: 15; j_call: TRBJ2-1; cdr3_aa: CASSLSTGDYNEQFF; cdr3_nt: TGCGCCAGCAGCTTGTCGACAGGGGACTACAATGAGCAGTTCTTC
d_call: -; clone_size: once; v_call: TRBV5-5; cdr3_length: 15; j_call: TRBJ2-3; cdr3_aa: CASSLGSWETDTQYF; cdr3_nt: TGTGCCAGCAGCTTGGGGTCTTGGGAGACAGATACGCAGTATTTT
d_call: TRBD2; clone_size: many; v_call: TRBV27; cdr3_length: 14; j_call: TRBJ2-3; cdr3_aa: CASSPGLALDTQYF; cdr3_nt: TGTGCCAGCAGTCCTGGACTAGCTTTAGATACGCAGTATTTT
d_call: -; clone_size: many; v_call: TRBV28; cdr3_length: 12; j_call: TRBJ1-1; cdr3_aa: CASTLRRGEAFF; cdr3_nt: TGTGCCAGCACCCTTCGCCGGGGTGAAGCTTTCTTT
d_call: TRBD2; clone_size: -; v_call: TRBV5-1; cdr3_length: 16; j_call: TRBJ2-1; cdr3_aa: CASNLDLAGVYNEQFF; cdr3_nt: TGCGCCAGCAACTTGGACCTAGCGGGAGTATACAATGAGCAGTTCTTC
d_call: -; clone_size: -; v_call: TRBV30; cdr3_length: 13; j_call: TRBJ1-1; cdr3_aa: CAWSVAVDTEAFF; cdr3_nt: TGTGCCTGGAGTGTGGCGGTCGACACTGAAGCTTTCTTT
d_call: -; clone_size: few; v_call: TRBV11-2; cdr3_length: 15; j_call: TRBJ1-6; cdr3_aa: CASSSTFLENSPLHF; cdr3_nt: TGTGCCAGCAGCTCGACTTTCCTGGAGAATTCACCCCTCCACTTT
d_call: -; clone_size: -; v_call: TRBV29-1; cdr3_length: 12; j_call: TRBJ2-1; cdr3_aa: CSVDEGLGPQFF; cdr3_nt: TGCAGCGTTGACGAAGGTCTGGGGCCTCAGTTCTTC
d_call: TRBD2; clone_size: -; v_call: TRBV20-1; cdr3_length: 13; j_call: TRBJ2-5; cdr3_aa: CSAQGGPRETQYF; cdr3_nt: TGCAGTGCCCAGGGAGGGCCACGCGAGACCCAGTACTTC
d_call: -; clone_size: -; v_call: TRBV7-2; cdr3_length: 17; j_call: TRBJ2-3; cdr3_aa: CASSLERNGGSTDTQYF; cdr3_nt: TGTGCCAGCAGCTTAGAACGTAACGGGGGTAGCACAGATACGCAGTATTTT
d_call: -; clone_size: many; v_call: TRBV3-1; cdr3_length: 13; j_call: TRBJ1-4; cdr3_aa: CASSLGVFEKLFF; cdr3_nt: TGTGCCAGCAGCCTGGGGGTTTTCGAAAAACTGTTTTTT
d_call: TRBD2; clone_size: many; v_call: TRBV20-1; cdr3_length: 14; j_call: TRBJ2-7; cdr3_aa: CSAERSGPLYEQYF; cdr3_nt: TGCAGTGCTGAACGTAGCGGGCCCCTTTACGAGCAGTACTTC
d_call: -; clone_size: few; v_call: TRBV5-1; cdr3_length: 15; j_call: TRBJ2-5; cdr3_aa: CASSLVVAQQETQYF; cdr3_nt: TGCGCCAGCAGCTTGGTGGTAGCACAGCAAGAGACCCAGTACTTC
d_call: TRBD1; clone_size: -; v_call: TRBV7-2; cdr3_length: 15; j_call: TRBJ1-1; cdr3_aa: CARSLVAGGTTEAFF; cdr3_nt: TGTGCCAGAAGCTTAGTGGCAGGGGGGACCACTGAAGCTTTCTTT
d_call: -; clone_size: -; v_call: TRBV19; cdr3_length: 15; j_call: TRBJ2-5; cdr3_aa: CASRPVGDTQETQYF; cdr3_nt: TGTGCCAGCAGACCCGTAGGGGACACCCAAGAGACCCAGTACTTC
d_call: -; clone_size: -; v_call: TRBV2; cdr3_length: 13; j_call: TRBJ1-1; cdr3_aa: CASSETPNTEASF; cdr3_nt: TGTGCCAGCAGCGAAACACCGAACACCGAAGCTTCCTTT
d_call: TRBD2; clone_size: few; v_call: TRBV7-9; cdr3_length: 17; j_call: TRBJ2-3; cdr3_aa: CASSSNLGTSGGNTQYF; cdr3_nt: TGTGCCAGCAGCTCAAACTTAGGGACTAGCGGGGGGAATACGCAGTATTTT
d_call: -; clone_size: many; v_call: TRBV18; cdr3_length: 13; j_call: TRBJ1-4; cdr3_aa: CASSPETNEKLFF; cdr3_nt: TGTGCCAGCTCACCCGAAACTAATGAAAAACTGTTTTTT
d_call: -; clone_size: many; v_call: TRBV5-1; cdr3_length: 16; j_call: TRBJ2-1; cdr3_aa: CASSREVRVDYNEQFF; cdr3_nt: TGCGCCAGCAGCCGTGAGGTGCGGGTTGACTACAATGAGCAGTTCTTC
d_call: TRBD1; clone_size: many; v_call: TRBV27; cdr3_length: 16; j_call: TRBJ1-4; cdr3_aa: CASSRGTASTNEKLFF; cdr3_nt: TGTGCCAGCAGCCGCGGGACAGCTTCAACTAATGAAAAACTGTTTTTT
d_call: -; clone_size: many; v_call: TRBV18; cdr3_length: 13; j_call: TRBJ1-4; cdr3_aa: CASSLTDNEKLFF; cdr3_nt: TGTGCCAGCTCACTTACAGATAATGAAAAACTGTTTTTT
d_call: -; clone_size: many; v_call: TRBV10-3; cdr3_length: 17; j_call: TRBJ1-1; cdr3_aa: CAIKPGGDPWPPTRAFF; cdr3_nt: TGTGCCATCAAACCTGGGGGGGACCCCTGGCCGCCCACTAGAGCTTTCTTT
d_call: TRBD2; clone_size: many; v_call: TRBV6-6; cdr3_length: 19; j_call: TRBJ2-5; cdr3_aa: CASSYPNEGKGGGQETQYF; cdr3_nt: TGTGCCAGCAGTTACCCCAATGAGGGTAAAGGCGGGGGGCAAGAGACCCAGTACTTC
d_call: -; clone_size: few; v_call: TRBV29-1; cdr3_length: 14; j_call: TRBJ2-7; cdr3_aa: CSVEARGKGYEQYF; cdr3_nt: TGCAGCGTTGAAGCGAGGGGGAAGGGCTACGAGCAGTACTTC
d_call: -; clone_size: few; v_call: TRBV20-1; cdr3_length: 13; j_call: TRBJ1-4; cdr3_aa: CSATGGVFEKLFF; cdr3_nt: TGCAGTGCTACCGGGGGAGTGTTTGAAAAACTGTTTTTT
d_call: -; clone_size: -; v_call: TRBV25-1; cdr3_length: 15; j_call: TRBJ1-6; cdr3_aa: CASSGAGEGNSPLHF; cdr3_nt: TGTGCCAGCAGTGGGGCGGGTGAGGGTAATTCACCCCTCCACTTT
d_call: -; clone_size: -; v_call: TRBV18; cdr3_length: 12; j_call: TRBJ2-2; cdr3_aa: CASSPPWGELFF; cdr3_nt: TGTGCCAGCTCACCACCGTGGGGGGAGCTGTTTTTT
d_call: -; clone_size: few; v_call: TRBV19; cdr3_length: 14; j_call: TRBJ2-2; cdr3_aa: CASSTTGNTGELFF; cdr3_nt: TGTGCCAGTAGTACGACCGGGAACACCGGGGAGCTGTTTTTT
d_call: -; clone_size: -; v_call: TRBV12-3/TRBV12-4; cdr3_length: 13; j_call: TRBJ1-2; cdr3_aa: CASSRGGSGGYTF; cdr3_nt: TGTGCCAGCAGCCGGGGAGGGAGTGGTGGCTACACCTTC
d_call: -; clone_size: many; v_call: TRBV7-2; cdr3_length: 17; j_call: TRBJ1-5; cdr3_aa: CASSLDWGWGRAQPQHF; cdr3_nt: TGTGCCAGCAGCTTAGATTGGGGGTGGGGCAGGGCACAGCCCCAGCATTTT
d_call: -; clone_size: many; v_call: TRBV5-1; cdr3_length: 15; j_call: TRBJ2-3; cdr3_aa: CASNRLAGSLDTQYF; cdr3_nt: TGCGCCAGCAACCGGTTGGCAGGGAGTTTAGATACGCAGTATTTT
d_call: -; clone_size: -; v_call: TRBV6-1; cdr3_length: 14; j_call: TRBJ2-2; cdr3_aa: CAAHPTVNTGELFF; cdr3_nt: TGTGCCGCCCACCCGACAGTGAACACCGGGGAGCTGTTTTTT
d_call: TRBD2; clone_size: -; v_call: TRBV2; cdr3_length: 19; j_call: TRBJ2-3; cdr3_aa: CASSETPWTSGVTTDTQYF; cdr3_nt: TGTGCCAGCAGTGAGACCCCGTGGACTAGCGGGGTGACCACAGATACGCAGTATTTT
d_call: TRBD2; clone_size: few; v_call: TRBV2; cdr3_length: 14; j_call: TRBJ2-3; cdr3_aa: CATSAGVSTDTQYF; cdr3_nt: TGTGCCACGTCAGCGGGAGTTAGCACAGATACGCAGTATTTT
d_call: TRBD2; clone_size: -; v_call: TRBV4-2; cdr3_length: 16; j_call: TRBJ2-1; cdr3_aa: CASSQEGTSAYNEQFF; cdr3_nt: TGTGCCAGCAGCCAAGAGGGGACTAGCGCTTACAATGAGCAGTTCTTC
d_call: TRBD2; clone_size: -; v_call: TRBV7-9; cdr3_length: 16; j_call: TRBJ2-7; cdr3_aa: CASSWGPSGLSYEQYF; cdr3_nt: TGTGCCAGCAGCTGGGGCCCTAGCGGGCTATCCTACGAGCAGTACTTC